This T cell receptor beta chain was sequenced in a study of cytomegalovirus exposure and HLA in healthy donors (dated by TCRdb to the late 2010s). Regarding the complete study: In an earlier analysis of roughly 590 of the donors, around 290 Gb of sequence data and 100 million or so unique TCR beta sequences from 150 million to 200 million T cells were reported. About 320 gigabases of sequencing data and 78 million or so unique TCR sequences were included in an early release covering roughly 700 HLA-typed donors. Of the roughly 400 genotyped donors, over 80% were placed in the genetic ancestry cluster associated with self-reported Caucasian donors. The study aimed to test whether signatures of past pathogen exposure could be identified by cataloging public T cell receptors. The study profiled the T cell repertoires of 500 to 800 subjects by immunosequencing and related them to cytomegalovirus serostatus. Along with the approximately 620-subject first cohort, a separate validation cohort of over 90 different subjects was used. The study combined high-throughput TCR immunosequencing, statistical association of individual TCRs with disease status, and machine learning to predict cytomegalovirus infection status. To study patterns of TCR occurrence, a later analysis re-analyzed previously published TCR beta repertoires from under 750 donors and added high-resolution HLA genotyping. The later analysis used no new phenotypic data to find candidate immune exposures, relying instead on TCR beta sequences and their occurrence across donors. In an earlier analysis of 587 of the donors, high-throughput TCR beta sequencing was used to judge whether each TCR beta V gene segment behaved as functional or pseudogenic. Alongside the repertoire data, information on donor age, sex, ethnicity and CMV serostatus was compiled. In a later genetic analysis, genome-wide SNP genotypes for about 65% of the 666 donors were used, and that subset was treated as a discovery cohort. Every repertoire in the discovery cohort had been generated on one and the same sequencing platform. HLA typing covered class I and class II loci at four-digit resolution. Typing coverage varied by locus: about 629-640 donors for A, B, C, DRB1 and DQB1; 522 for DQA1; approximately 610 for DPA1; some 470 for DPB1. Four or five DR-DQ haplotypes were handled as single units for association and clustering, since linkage in the cohort was strong. Among around 400 genotyped donors of the cohort, an average of approximately 240,000 unique TCR beta nucleotide sequences were sequenced per donor, roughly 20% of them non-productive.

The library was generated by the immunoSEQ multiplex PCR assay. For the multiplex PCR, a mixture combining 60 forward primers for TCR Vbeta segments and 13 reverse primers for TCR Jbeta segments was used. A multiplex PCR assay on genomic DNA amplified the CDR3 region of rearranged TCR beta genes. The Illumina HiSeq System was used to sequence the amplified TCR beta libraries as 87-base-pair reads. On the study's bioinformatics: A later analysis tallied some 79 million unique TCR beta chains across the 666 repertoires, and about 12 million of those chains were shared by two or more donors. Raw reads were error-corrected and collapsed into unique sequences by a nearest-neighbor algorithm in which closely related sequences were merged to remove PCR and sequencing errors. To assign V, D and J gene segments, CDR3 sequences were aligned to IMGT reference sequences. For a sequence to be retained, at least a six-nucleotide match to both a V gene segment and a J gene segment was required. Rearrangements were classified as productive when the CDR3 lacked stop codons and remained in frame with V and J, and all other rearrangements were classified as non-productive. Following IMGT convention, CDR3 was defined as the stretch from the second conserved V-encoded cysteine to the conserved J-encoded phenylalanine. Sequences without an unambiguous match to a single V gene segment were excluded from the earlier analysis of several hundred of the donors. In an earlier analysis of some 590 of the donors, a V segment was called functional when productive rearrangements were above 56.7%, and segregating when the standard deviation between donors exceeded 5%. To diagnose cytomegalovirus status from the catalog of TCR beta chain sequences, a statistical classification framework was built. In a later analysis, TCR nucleotide sequences were compared against IMGT/GENE-DB human TR gene sequences so that V and J genes could be assigned. Using the TCRdist pipeline, a later analysis assigned CDR3 sequences along with most-parsimonious VDJ recombination scenarios. A later analysis defined each TCR beta chain by its CDR3 amino acid sequence plus V-gene family, and excluded reads lacking a unique V-gene family. As a way to deal with suspected cross-contamination and a sequencing artifact, a later analysis dropped 640 or so nucleotide sequences that were highly shared and had low generation probability. In a later analysis, a clonal expansion index was calculated for each public chain from normalized within-repertoire ranks of inferred template counts. In a later analysis, generation probabilities were computed using a VDJ recombination model fitted to out-of-frame rearrangements, and the results were checked against IGoR. In a later analysis, hypergeometric tests were used to score TCR-TCR, TCR-HLA and TCR-CMV co-occurrence, with a repertoire-size bias correction applied to TCR pairs. To estimate false discovery rates, a later analysis permuted the HLA or CMV assignments 20 times. In a later analysis, co-occurring TCRs were grouped using DBSCAN, and TCRdist sequence similarity was added for clustering within HLA-allele-positive subsets. Repertoires with fewer than 30,000 or more than 120,000 public chains were left out of co-occurrence clustering, as were about 5 repertoires with anomalous nucleotide sharing. TCRdb holds this immuneACCESS table with in-frame rearrangements only. Some clones are missing; in checked studies, unresolved V genes explain under half, and the rest has no known cause. The D gene and trimming were derived from the DNA, and the V and J assignments and clone size from that table. The sample contains under 150,000 clones, around 80% of them found a single time. The ten largest clones capture 1% of the sample.

General conclusions and limits of the study: In a later analysis, TCR association rates were found to vary across HLA loci, with the most associated TCRs seen for DRB1 alleles and the fewest for HLA-C alleles. A further reported finding was that TCR beta sequences accurately predicted the HLA-A and HLA-B alleles for most subjects in the first cohort. The study listed 150 to 200 TCR beta chains as associated with cytomegalovirus. A later analysis associated approximately 17,000 TCR beta sequences with specific HLA alleles at a false discovery rate of 0.05. An earlier analysis of approximately 530 of the donors showed that most TCR beta V segments appeared in productive rearrangements either about 87% or about 30% of the time, which broadly matched IMGT annotations. The authors suggested that the approach could potentially be generalized to other disease states and immunological phenotypes. An association between a missense DCLRE1C variant and V-gene and J-gene trimming of TCR beta chains was found in a later genetic analysis and replicated in an independent cohort. Over 15 rarely observed V segments, including chromosome 9 orphons, were excluded from the earlier analysis of approximately 500 of the donors because counts were too low. The cohort was sequenced for TCR beta chains only, and without alpha or paired-chain data the features that could be detected were limited. In a later analysis, several top co-occurrence clusters were reported to appear linked to parvovirus B19, influenza, CMV and Epstein-Barr virus. Because the 87-base-pair reads could not distinguish some IMGT-functional V segments, including TRBV6-2 and TRBV6-3, those segments were excluded. A later analysis found that most CMV-associated TCR beta chains appeared HLA-restricted, with HLA associations seemingly driven largely by CMV exposure. For the cohort, immune exposure information was limited to CMV serostatus. According to a later genetic analysis, donors in an Asian-associated ancestry cluster had fewer N-insertions in productive TCRs than the approximately 630-donor mean. Linkage disequilibrium might explain the correlated functional status among segregating V segments, but an unknown experimental factor could not be excluded. A few of the identified cytomegalovirus-associated TCR beta chains were confirmed in vitro to be specific for cytomegalovirus antigens. The sequencing pipeline was judged likely to have produced a cluster of highly shared sequence variants as a technical artifact. Strong co-occurrence of HLA alleles, especially DR and DQ, made assigning TCR associations to individual alleles difficult. Sequencing depth was assumed to be roughly uniform across donors in the presence/absence analyses, though that assumption may not hold. A later analysis found that HLA-associated TCR beta chains were more clonally expanded and had lower generation probabilities than equally common non-associated chains. While some public TCRs were present in many individuals, most TCR sequences turned up only very rarely across donors. The classifier was reported to diagnose cytomegalovirus status with high specificity and sensitivity in both the original cohort and the validation cohort. Because HLA typing was unavailable for some donors at each locus, only the typed subset was used in association tests.

This clone was counted between two and nine times. This receptor's antigen is unknown. Base qualities are not provided; no much larger clone lies one nucleotide away. CDR1 and CDR2 were assigned from the germline V gene (reference sequence) as SEHNR and FQNEAQ. The V end gives up 3 bases and the J end 7 bases, leaving 12 bases in the junction not matched to a gene. Including cysteine and phenylalanine, the CDR3 has 17 amino acids. Of all the DNA, just the CDR3 is kept, 51 bases in frame from base 1. The cohort was made up of 500 to 800 healthy bone marrow donors. Cohort members were all nominally healthy when sampled, although unrecorded immune exposures were likely present. Of the approximately 620 cohort members, roughly 290 had a positive CMV serostatus and about 350 had a negative one, while no CMV serostatus was recorded for the donor. Each donor provided a peripheral blood sample, and peripheral blood mononuclear cells were used for TCR beta sequencing. Genomic DNA was extracted from the blood cell samples with the Qiagen DNeasy Blood Extraction Kit.

Sequenced material: PBMCs. The source is a human donor in good health. The chain is made from TRBV7-9 and TRBJ1-4; TRBD1 lines up with 9 middle nucleotides. The nucleotide sequence is given as TGTGCCAGCAGCTTTCCAACACAGGGGGCCATTGGTGAAAAACTGTTTTTT. This sequence encodes CASSFPTQGAIGEKLFF.